Presented here are 6 T cell receptor beta chains from one specimen sequenced in a study of shared clonotypes between healthy human individuals. Repertoires were generated with immunoSEQ multiplex PCR, while TCRdb's copy carries only in-frame clones and drops some. The profile shows under 2.5 million clones, 85% to 95% of them singletons. Specimen: naive CD4+ T cells from PBMCs. The subset is: CD45RA+ positively selected. The source is a man younger than 35 in good health. Some clones in this sample may be carry-over from other donors' samples.

This sequence joins TRBV5-1 and TRBJ2-7; the D gene is possibly TRBD1 (7 bases). The CDR3 covers 15 residues. Germline V gene sequence: CDR1 SGHRS, CDR2 YFSETQ. Deletions cut 6 bases from V and 3 bases from J, with 19 bases between. Here the CDR3 DNA reads TGCGCCAGCACCCCGGAGGGGGCCATGGGCTACGAGCAGTACTTC. It yields the protein CASTPEGAMGYEQYF.

This clone was counted a single time. The CDR3 loop reads CASSADGNQPQHF. The CDR3 DNA is TGTGCCAGCAGTGCGGACGGCAATCAGCCCCAGCATTTT. The V and J genes are TRBV6-4 and TRBJ1-5, with D uncertain. There are 13 residues in the CDR3. The germline CDR1 and CDR2 sequences are MRHNA and SNTAGT. Between the trimmed V and J ends, which lost 4 bases and 2 bases, there was a span of 6 bases.

Worth noting for this clone: The sample contains more than one DNA sequence encoding this CDR3. This rearrangement joins TRBV5-1 to TRBJ2-3; 13 positions agree with TRBD2. The germline gives CDR1 SGHRS, CDR2 YFSETQ. With V trimmed by 2 bases and J by 5 bases, 5 bases remained unmatched. The CDR3 length is 16 residues. The CDR3 protein is CASSLGLAGVGDTQYF. Written as DNA, the CDR3 is TGCGCCAGCAGCTTAGGACTAGCGGGAGTCGGAGATACGCAGTATTTT. The entire variable domain, with the rest obtained from reference TRBV5-1 and TRBJ2-3, is as follows: KAGVTQTPRYLIKTRGQQVTLSCSPISGHRSVSWYQQTPGQGLQFLFEYFSETQRNKGNFPGRFSGRQFSNSRSEMNVSTLELGDSALYLCASSLGLAGVGDTQYFGPGTRLTVL.

The chain has TRBV20-1 and TRBJ1-5; no firm D call. CDR1 and CDR2 from the germline V gene are DFQATT and SNEGSKA (reference sequence). CDR3 length: 11 amino acids. Trimming removed 3 bases at V and 11 bases at J, with 11 bases between. The CDR3 bases are TGCAGTGCTAGCGAGCCCGCGGCCCAGCATTTT. Amino acids: CSASEPAAQHF.

This clone has only a few counts. The chain employs TRBV7-9 and TRBJ1-2; no clear D. With 5 bases removed from V and 4 bases from J, the gap between germline ends came to 11 bases. The CDR3 is made up of 13 amino acids. Looked up from germline, CDR1 is SEHNR and CDR2 is FQNEAQ (reference sequence). Here the CDR3 reads CASSPSGPYGYTF. CDR3 sequence (DNA): TGTGCCAGCAGCCCATCCGGACCCTATGGCTACACCTTC.

J is TRBJ2-1 and V is TRBV4-1; D not resolved. The CDR3 has 16 residues. Germline V gene sequence: CDR1 MGHRA, CDR2 YSYEKL. V was pared by 3 bases and J by 1 base, with 13 bases between. This CDR3 is CASSHAPGQSYNEQFF. In DNA, the CDR3 is TGCGCCAGCAGCCATGCCCCTGGCCAGTCCTACAATGAGCAGTTCTTC.